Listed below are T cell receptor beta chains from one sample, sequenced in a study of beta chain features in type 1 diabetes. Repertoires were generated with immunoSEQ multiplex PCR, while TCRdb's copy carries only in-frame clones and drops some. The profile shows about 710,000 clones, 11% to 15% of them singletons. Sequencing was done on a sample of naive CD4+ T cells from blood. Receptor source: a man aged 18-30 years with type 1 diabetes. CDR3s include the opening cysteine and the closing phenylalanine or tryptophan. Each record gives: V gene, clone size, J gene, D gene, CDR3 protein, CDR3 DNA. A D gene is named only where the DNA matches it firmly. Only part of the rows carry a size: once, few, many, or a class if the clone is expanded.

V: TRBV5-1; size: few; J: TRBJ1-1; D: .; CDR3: CASSLDPGPMNTEAFF; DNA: TGCGCCAGCAGCTTGGATCCGGGGCCAATGAACACTGAAGCTTTCTTT
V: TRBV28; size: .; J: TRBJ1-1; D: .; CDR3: CASQENTEAFF; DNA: TGTGCCAGTCAGGAGAACACTGAAGCTTTCTTT
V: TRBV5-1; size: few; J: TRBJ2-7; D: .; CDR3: CASSPSGLDEQYF; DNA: TGCGCCAGCAGCCCAAGCGGCTTAGACGAGCAGTACTTC
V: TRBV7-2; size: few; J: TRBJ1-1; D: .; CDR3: CASSPGGSLNTEAFF; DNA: TGTGCCAGCAGCCCCGGTGGATCCCTGAACACTGAAGCTTTCTTT
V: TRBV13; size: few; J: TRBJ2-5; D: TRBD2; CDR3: CASSLKLAGNEETQYF; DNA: TGTGCCAGCAGCTTAAAACTAGCGGGGAACGAAGAGACCCAGTACTTC
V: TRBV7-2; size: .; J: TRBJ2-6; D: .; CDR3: CASSSGWAGNGANVLTF; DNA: TGTGCCAGCAGCTCCGGATGGGCCGGGAATGGGGCCAACGTCCTGACTTTC
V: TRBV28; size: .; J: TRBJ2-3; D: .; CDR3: CASSKAREKRLIDTQYF; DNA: TGTGCCAGCAGCAAGGCCAGGGAAAAGCGGTTGATAGATACGCAGTATTTT
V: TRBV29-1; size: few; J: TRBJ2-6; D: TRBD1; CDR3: CCVSGTGMGANVLTF; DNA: TGCTGCGTTTCCGGGACAGGGATGGGGGCCAACGTCCTGACTTTC
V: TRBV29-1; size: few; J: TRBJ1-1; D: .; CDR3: CSVVPRYEIGTEAFF; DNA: TGCAGCGTTGTCCCCAGGTACGAGATTGGCACTGAAGCTTTCTTT
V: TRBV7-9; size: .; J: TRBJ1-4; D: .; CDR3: CASSIRKGINEKLFF; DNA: TGTGCCAGCAGCATCAGGAAGGGAATTAATGAAAAACTGTTTTTT
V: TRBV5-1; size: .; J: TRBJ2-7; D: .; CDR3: CASSQGRYEQYF; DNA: TGCGCCAGCAGCCAGGGGCGCTACGAGCAGTACTTC
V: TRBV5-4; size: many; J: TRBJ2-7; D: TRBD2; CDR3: CASSPDGGGDHEQYF; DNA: TGTGCCAGCAGCCCGGACGGCGGGGGGGACCACGAGCAGTACTTC
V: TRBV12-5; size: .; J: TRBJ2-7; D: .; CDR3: CASGLVVGTGPYEQYF; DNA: TGTGCTAGTGGTTTGGTGGTCGGGACGGGACCCTACGAGCAGTACTTC
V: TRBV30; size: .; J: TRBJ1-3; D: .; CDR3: CAWTGLGNTIYF; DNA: TGTGCCTGGACAGGGCTGGGAAACACCATATATTTT
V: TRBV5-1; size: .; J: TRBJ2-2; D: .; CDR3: CASSPVTGNTGELFF; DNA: TGCGCCAGCAGCCCGGTGACAGGGAACACCGGGGAGCTGTTTTTT
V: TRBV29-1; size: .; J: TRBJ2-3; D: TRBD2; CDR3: CSVGGASGRTDTQYF; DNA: TGCAGCGTGGGGGGAGCTAGCGGGAGAACAGATACGCAGTATTTT
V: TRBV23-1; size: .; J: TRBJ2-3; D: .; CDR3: CASSHRLVSDTQYF; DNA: TGCGCCAGCAGTCATCGACTAGTTTCAGATACGCAGTATTTT
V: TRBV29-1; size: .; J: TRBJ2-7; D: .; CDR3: CSFSQGGLSYEQYF; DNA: TGCAGCTTCTCACAGGGGGGGCTCTCCTACGAGCAGTACTTC
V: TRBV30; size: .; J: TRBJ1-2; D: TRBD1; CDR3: CAWLTTRTGGNYGYTF; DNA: TGTGCCTGGCTGACTACTAGGACAGGGGGGAACTATGGCTACACCTTC
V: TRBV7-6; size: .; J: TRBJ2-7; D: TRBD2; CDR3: CASSPSGGTSYEQYF; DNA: TGTGCCAGCAGTCCCAGCGGGGGTACCTCCTACGAGCAGTACTTC
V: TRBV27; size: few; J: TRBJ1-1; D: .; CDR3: CASSLSRGNPLWTEAFF; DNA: TGTGCCAGCAGTTTATCGAGAGGGAATCCCTTGTGGACTGAAGCTTTCTTT
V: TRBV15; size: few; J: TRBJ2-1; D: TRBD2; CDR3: CATSSRTSGSSYNEQFF; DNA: TGTGCCACCAGCAGCCGGACTAGCGGGAGCTCCTACAATGAGCAGTTCTTC
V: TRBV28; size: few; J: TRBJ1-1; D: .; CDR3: CASISGEGQAFF; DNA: TGTGCCAGCATCTCTGGGGAGGGCCAGGCTTTCTTT